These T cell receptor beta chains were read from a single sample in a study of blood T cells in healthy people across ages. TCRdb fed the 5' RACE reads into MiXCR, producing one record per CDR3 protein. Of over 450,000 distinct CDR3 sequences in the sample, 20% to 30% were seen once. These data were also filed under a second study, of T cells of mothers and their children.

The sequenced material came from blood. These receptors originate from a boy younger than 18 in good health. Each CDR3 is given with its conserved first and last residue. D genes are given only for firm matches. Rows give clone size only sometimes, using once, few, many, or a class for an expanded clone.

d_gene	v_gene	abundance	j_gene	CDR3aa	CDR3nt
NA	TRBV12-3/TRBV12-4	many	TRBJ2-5	CASSLRSQQETQYF	TGTGCCAGCAGTTTAAGGTCACAGCAAGAGACCCAGTACTTC
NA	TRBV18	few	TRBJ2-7	CASSPRAWGSYEQYF	TGTGCCAGCTCACCACGGGCTTGGGGCTCCTACGAGCAGTACTTC
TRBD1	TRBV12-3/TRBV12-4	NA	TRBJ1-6	CASSARGTENSPLHF	TGTGCCAGCAGCGCCCGAGGGACAGAGAATTCACCCCTCCACTTT
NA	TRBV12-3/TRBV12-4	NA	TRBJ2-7	CASSLWAQSPYEQYF	TGTGCCAGCAGTTTATGGGCACAGTCCCCCTACGAGCAGTACTTC
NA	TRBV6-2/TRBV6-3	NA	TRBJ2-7	CASMGEDQSSYEQYF	TGTGCCAGCATGGGGGAGGACCAGAGCTCCTACGAGCAGTACTTC
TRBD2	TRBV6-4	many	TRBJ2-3	CASSDSGSTDTQYF	TGTGCCAGCAGTGATAGCGGGAGCACAGATACGCAGTATTTT
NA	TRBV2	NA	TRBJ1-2	CASSEGRRDGYTF	TGTGCCAGCAGTGAAGGGCGCAGGGATGGCTACACCTTC
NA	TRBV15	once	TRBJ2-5	CAASRSRGETQYF	TGTGCCGCCAGCAGATCCCGTGGGGAGACCCAGTACTTC
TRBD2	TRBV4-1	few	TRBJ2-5	CASSQYQRDSGRGGETQYF	TGCGCCAGCAGCCAATATCAGCGGGATAGCGGGAGAGGTGGAGAGACCCAGTACTTC
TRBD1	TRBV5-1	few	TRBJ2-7	CASSPQGQPYYEQYF	TGCGCCAGCAGCCCCCAGGGACAGCCGTATTACGAGCAGTACTTC
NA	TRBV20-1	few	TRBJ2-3	CSTRDPESGGLSTDTQYF	TGCAGTACTAGAGATCCGGAATCTGGGGGGCTCAGCACAGATACGCAGTATTTT
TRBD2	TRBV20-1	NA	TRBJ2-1	CSASSGLAGLGNEQFF	TGCAGTGCTAGTTCAGGACTAGCGGGATTGGGTAATGAGCAGTTCTTC
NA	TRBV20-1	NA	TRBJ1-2	CSASTSVQTYGYTF	TGCAGTGCTAGCACCTCCGTCCAGACCTATGGCTACACCTTC
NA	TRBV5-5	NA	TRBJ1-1	CASSFVGAEAFF	TGTGCCAGCAGCTTTGTAGGGGCAGAAGCTTTCTTT
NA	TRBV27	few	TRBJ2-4	CASSSGENIQYF	TGTGCCAGCAGTTCTGGGGAAAACATTCAGTACTTC
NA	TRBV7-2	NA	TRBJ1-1	CASSRLQVGTEAFF	TGTGCCAGCAGCCGATTACAGGTGGGGACTGAAGCTTTCTTT
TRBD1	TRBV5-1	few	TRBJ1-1	CASSPPGQVEAFF	TGCGCCAGCAGCCCGCCGGGACAGGTTGAAGCTTTCTTT
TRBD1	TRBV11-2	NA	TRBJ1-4	CASSSGQTNLHEKLFF	TGTGCCAGCAGCTCGGGACAGACCAATTTACATGAAAAACTGTTTTTT
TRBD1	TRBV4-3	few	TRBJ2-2	CASSPDGTGSTGELFF	TGCGCCAGCAGCCCAGACGGGACAGGGTCCACCGGGGAGCTGTTTTTT
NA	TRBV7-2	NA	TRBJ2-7	CASSRTPGPTSWEQYF	TGTGCCAGCAGCCGAACACCGGGACCAACCTCTTGGGAGCAGTACTTC
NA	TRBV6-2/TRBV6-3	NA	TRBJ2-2	CASSYHPGALPRDTGELFF	TGTGCCAGCAGTTACCACCCAGGGGCCCTCCCACGGGACACCGGGGAGCTGTTTTTT
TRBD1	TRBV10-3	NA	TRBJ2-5	CAISESRDRLVQETQYF	TGTGCCATCAGTGAGTCCCGGGACAGGCTAGTTCAAGAGACCCAGTACTTC
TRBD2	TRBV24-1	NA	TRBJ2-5	CATSDLTSGQETQYF	TGTGCCACCAGTGATTTGACTAGCGGCCAAGAGACCCAGTACTTC
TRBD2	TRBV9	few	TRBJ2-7	CASSEFGTSGYEQYF	TGTGCCAGCAGCGAATTCGGGACTAGCGGCTACGAGCAGTACTTC
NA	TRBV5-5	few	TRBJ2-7	CASSFGTGTGEQYF	TGTGCCAGCAGCTTTGGTACGGGCACGGGGGAGCAGTACTTC
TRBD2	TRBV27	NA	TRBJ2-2	CATIGLGTSGMVIVVGELFF	TGTGCCACCATCGGACTCGGGACTAGCGGGATGGTTATAGTCGTCGGGGAGCTGTTTTTT
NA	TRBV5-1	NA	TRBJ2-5	CASSPRGLATEETQYF	TGCGCCAGCAGCCCCCGGGGTCTAGCAACTGAAGAGACCCAGTACTTC
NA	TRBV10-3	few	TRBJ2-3	CAISPGLEDSTDTQYF	TGTGCCATCAGTCCTGGGTTGGAGGATTCCACAGATACGCAGTATTTT
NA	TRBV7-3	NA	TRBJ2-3	CASSEAHTDTQYF	TGTGCCAGCAGCGAGGCCCATACAGATACGCAGTATTTT
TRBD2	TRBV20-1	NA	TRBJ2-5	CSASGGEGFQETQYF	TGCAGTGCTAGCGGCGGGGAGGGCTTCCAAGAGACCCAGTACTTC
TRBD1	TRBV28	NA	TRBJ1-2	CASTPGQGVGYTF	TGTGCCAGCACCCCGGGACAGGGGGTTGGCTACACCTTC
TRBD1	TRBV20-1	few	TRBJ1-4	CSAPTGAVNEKLFF	TGCAGTGCCCCGACAGGGGCGGTTAATGAAAAACTGTTTTTT
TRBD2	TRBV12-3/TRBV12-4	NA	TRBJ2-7	CASSAGGTSVHEQYF	TGTGCCAGCAGCGCAGGGGGGACTAGCGTACACGAGCAGTACTTC
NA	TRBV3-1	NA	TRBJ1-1	CASGKVEGVTEAFF	TGTGCCAGCGGCAAGGTTGAAGGGGTCACTGAAGCTTTCTTT
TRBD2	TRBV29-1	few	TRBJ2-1	CSVVLGLAEYNEQFF	TGCAGCGTTGTCCTGGGACTAGCGGAGTACAATGAGCAGTTCTTC
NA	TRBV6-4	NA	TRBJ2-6	CASSEGAGGANVLTF	TGTGCCAGCAGTGAAGGGGCCGGAGGGGCCAACGTCCTGACTTTC
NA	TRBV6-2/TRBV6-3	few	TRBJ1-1	CASSYSVSTEAFF	TGTGCCAGCAGTTACTCAGTAAGCACTGAAGCTTTCTTT
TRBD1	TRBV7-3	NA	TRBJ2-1	CASSSVPGQGQQFF	TGTGCCAGCAGCTCCGTCCCGGGACAGGGCCAGCAGTTCTTC
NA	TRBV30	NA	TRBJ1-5	CAWTQTGYNQPQHF	TGTGCCTGGACCCAGACAGGCTACAATCAGCCCCAGCATTTT
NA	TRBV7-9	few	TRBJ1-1	CASSSPGLTNTEAFF	TGTGCCAGCAGCTCCCCGGGACTGACGAACACTGAAGCTTTCTTT
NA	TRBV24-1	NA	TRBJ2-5	CATSAEVGETQYF	TGTGCCACCAGTGCTGAGGTTGGAGAGACCCAGTACTTC
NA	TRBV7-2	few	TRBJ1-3	CASSLGQGAGNTIYF	TGTGCCAGCAGCTTAGGTCAGGGAGCTGGAAACACCATATATTTT
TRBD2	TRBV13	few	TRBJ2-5	CASSLGPSGNRQETQYF	TGTGCCAGCAGCTTAGGGCCTAGCGGGAATAGACAAGAGACCCAGTACTTC
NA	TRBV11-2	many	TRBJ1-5	CASSPGLNQPQHF	TGTGCCAGCAGCCCCGGGCTCAATCAGCCCCAGCATTTT
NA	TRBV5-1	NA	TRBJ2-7	CASSDRISYEQYF	TGCGCCAGCAGCGACAGGATCTCCTACGAGCAGTACTTC
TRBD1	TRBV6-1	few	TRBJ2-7	CASRFSDRGRYEQYF	TGTGCCAGCCGGTTCTCGGACAGGGGGCGCTACGAGCAGTACTTC
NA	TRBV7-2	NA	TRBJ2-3	CASSPTGRDTQYF	TGTGCCAGCAGCCCTACAGGGCGAGATACGCAGTATTTT
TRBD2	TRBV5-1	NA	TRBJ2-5	CASSLPKEASGRTETQYF	TGCGCCAGCAGCTTGCCGAAGGAGGCTAGCGGGAGAACGGAGACCCAGTACTTC
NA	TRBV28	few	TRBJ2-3	CASREGGTDTQYF	TGTGCCAGCCGAGAGGGTGGCACAGATACGCAGTATTTT
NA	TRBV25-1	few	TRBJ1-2	CASTGGSYGYTF	TGTGCCAGCACTGGGGGTAGCTATGGCTACACCTTC
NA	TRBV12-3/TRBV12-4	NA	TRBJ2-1	CASSDTSYNEQFF	TGTGCCAGCAGCGATACCTCCTACAATGAGCAGTTCTTC